This TCR beta chain was captured in a study of control samples from healthy donors and cancer patients. This CDR3 spans 14 amino acids. Germline values: CDR1 SQVTM, CDR2 ANQGSEA. The germline V and J ends were trimmed by 7 bases and 4 bases, with 19 bases remaining between them. Repertoires were generated with immunoSEQ multiplex PCR, while TCRdb's copy carries only in-frame clones and drops some. The table lists roughly 63,000 clones, more than 85% of them singletons. The specimen sequenced was PBMCs. The chain carries TRBV29-1 and TRBJ1-1; D not certain. The origin of this receptor is a man aged 40-49 years with colorectal cancer. The DNA of the CDR3 is TGCAGCGGGATGTGGATCCCTAGCGGCACTGAAGCTTTCTTT. Protein: CSGMWIPSGTEAFF.